The present T cell receptor (beta chain) was sequenced within a study of T cells expressing NK-cell markers. Study-wide findings and caveats: NKG2C+ dominant clonotype frequencies in a handful of donors were roughly 1.0-7.5% of CD8+ T cells.

With respect to this clonotype: Its antigen is not known.

This CDR3 contains 13 residues. Germline values: CDR1 KGHSH, CDR2 LQKENI. Following a re-call of the 5' RACE reads, TCRdb has one entry per CDR3 protein and lacks DNA. The sample features 90,000 to 130,000 distinct CDR3 sequences, with around 18% in its top ten. Specimen: blood T cells: a sorted CD56 or NKG2C T cell subset, CD4+ or CD8+ T cells, or bulk PBMC T cells (not recorded which). This receptor was obtained from a woman aged 18-70 years in good health. The chain uses TRBV18 and TRBJ2-7; TCRdb's D call, TRBD1, is unchecked because there is no DNA. This CDR3 reads CASSPRDSLLQYF.